The present entry profiles one TCR beta chain with its context. Sequencing was performed with immunoSEQ multiplex PCR; in TCRdb, only in-frame clones are kept and a portion is missing. This table has about 150,000 clones, roughly nine tenths appearing once. This entry comes from a study of blood T cell repertoires in COVID-19. Whole-study context: Specimens from acute and convalescent COVID-19 originated in the United States, Italy and Spain.

This CDR3 spans 14 amino acids. Between the trimmed V and J ends, which lost 7 bases and 2 bases, there was a span of 12 bases. Germline CDR1 LNHDA, CDR2 SQIVND (reference sequence). Sequenced material: peripheral blood. The V and J genes are TRBV19 and TRBJ1-3; no definite D call. The sequence was collected from a woman between 65 and 79 years old with acute or convalescent COVID-19. The CDR3 coding sequence is TGTGCCAGTAACCCAGCGTTTGCTGGAAACACCATATATTTT. Translated: CASNPAFAGNTIYF.